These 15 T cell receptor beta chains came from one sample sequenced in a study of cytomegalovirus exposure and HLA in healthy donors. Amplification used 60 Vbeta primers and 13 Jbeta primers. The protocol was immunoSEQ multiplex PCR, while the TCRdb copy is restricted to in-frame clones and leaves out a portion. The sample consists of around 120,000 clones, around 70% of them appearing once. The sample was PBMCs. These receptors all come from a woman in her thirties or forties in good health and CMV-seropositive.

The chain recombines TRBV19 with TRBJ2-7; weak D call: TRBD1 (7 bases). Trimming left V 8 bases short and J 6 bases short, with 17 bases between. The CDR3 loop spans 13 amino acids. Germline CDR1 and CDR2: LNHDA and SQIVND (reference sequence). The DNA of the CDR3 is TGTGCCAGTCGGGACAGCGTCGGGGGCGAGCAGTACTTC. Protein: CASRDSVGGEQYF.

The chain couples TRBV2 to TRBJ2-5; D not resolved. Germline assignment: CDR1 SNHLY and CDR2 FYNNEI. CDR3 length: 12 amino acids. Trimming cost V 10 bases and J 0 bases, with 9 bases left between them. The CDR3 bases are TGTGCCACCCAGTTGTACCAAGAGACCCAGTACTTC. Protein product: CATQLYQETQYF. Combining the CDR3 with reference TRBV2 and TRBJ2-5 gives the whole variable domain EPEVTQTPSHQVTQMGQEVILRCVPISNHLYFYWYRQILGQKVEFLVSFYNNEISEKSEIFDDQFSVERPDGSNFTLKIRSTKLEDSAMYFCATQLYQETQYFGPGTRLLVL.

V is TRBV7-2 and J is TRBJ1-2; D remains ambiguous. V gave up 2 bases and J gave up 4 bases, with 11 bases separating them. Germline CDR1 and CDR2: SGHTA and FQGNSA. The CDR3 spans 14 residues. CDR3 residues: CASSLSVEVYGYTF. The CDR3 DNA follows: TGTGCCAGCAGCTTATCAGTGGAGGTCTATGGCTACACCTTC.

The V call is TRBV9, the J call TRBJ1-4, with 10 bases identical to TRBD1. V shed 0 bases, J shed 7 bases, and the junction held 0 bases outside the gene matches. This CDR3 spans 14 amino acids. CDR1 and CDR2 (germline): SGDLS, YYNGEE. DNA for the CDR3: TGTGCCAGCAGCGTAGGGACAGGGGGTGAAAAACTGTTTTTT. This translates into CASSVGTGGEKLFF.

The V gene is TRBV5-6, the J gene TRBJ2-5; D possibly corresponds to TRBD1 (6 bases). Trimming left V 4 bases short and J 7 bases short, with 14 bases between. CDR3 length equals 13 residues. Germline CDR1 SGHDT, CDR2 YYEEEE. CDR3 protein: CASSTTGSGTQYF. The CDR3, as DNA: TGTGCCAGCAGCACCACAGGGTCAGGGACCCAGTACTTC.

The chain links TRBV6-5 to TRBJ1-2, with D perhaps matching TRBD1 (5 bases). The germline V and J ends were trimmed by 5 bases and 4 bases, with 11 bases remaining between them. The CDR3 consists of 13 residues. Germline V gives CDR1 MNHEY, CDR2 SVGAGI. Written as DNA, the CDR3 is TGTGCCAGCAGTCTTGGGGGACTCTATGGCTACACCTTC. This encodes CASSLGGLYGYTF.

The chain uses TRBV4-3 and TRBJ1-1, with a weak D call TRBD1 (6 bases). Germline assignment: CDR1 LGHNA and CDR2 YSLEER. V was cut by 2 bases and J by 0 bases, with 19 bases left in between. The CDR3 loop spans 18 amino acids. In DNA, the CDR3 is TGCGCCAGCAGCCAAAAAGCCCAAACAGGGATGATGAACACTGAAGCTTTCTTT. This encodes CASSQKAQTGMMNTEAFF.

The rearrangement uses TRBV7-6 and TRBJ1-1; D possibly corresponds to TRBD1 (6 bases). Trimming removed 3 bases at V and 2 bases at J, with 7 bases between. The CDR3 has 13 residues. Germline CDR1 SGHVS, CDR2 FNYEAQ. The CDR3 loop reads CASSLDSNTEAFF. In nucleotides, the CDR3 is TGTGCCAGCAGCTTGGACAGCAACACTGAAGCTTTCTTT. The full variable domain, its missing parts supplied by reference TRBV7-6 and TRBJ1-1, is GAGVSQSPRYKVTKRGQDVALRCDPISGHVSLYWYRQALGQGPEFLTYFNYEAQQDKSGLPNDRFSAERPEGSISTLTIQRTEQRDSAMYRCASSLDSNTEAFFGQGTRLTVV.

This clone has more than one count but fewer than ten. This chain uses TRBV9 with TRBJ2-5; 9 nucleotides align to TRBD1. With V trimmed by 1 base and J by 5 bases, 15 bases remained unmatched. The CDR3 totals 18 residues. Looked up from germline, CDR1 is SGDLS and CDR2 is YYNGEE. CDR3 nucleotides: TGTGCCAGCAGCGTACACTCCGGAACAGGGGGCTTGATGGAGACCCAGTACTTC. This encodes CASSVHSGTGGLMETQYF.

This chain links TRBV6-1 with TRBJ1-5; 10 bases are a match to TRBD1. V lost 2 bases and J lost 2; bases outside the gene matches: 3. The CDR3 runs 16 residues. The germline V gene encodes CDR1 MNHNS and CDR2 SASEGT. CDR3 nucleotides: TGTGCCAGCAGTGAATATGGACAGGGGGGCAATCAGCCCCAGCATTTT. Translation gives CASSEYGQGGNQPQHF.

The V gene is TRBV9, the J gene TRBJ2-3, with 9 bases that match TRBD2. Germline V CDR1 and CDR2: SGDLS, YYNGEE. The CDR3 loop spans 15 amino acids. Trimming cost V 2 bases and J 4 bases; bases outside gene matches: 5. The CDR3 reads CASSVGGGVADTQYF. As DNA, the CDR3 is TGTGCCAGCAGCGTTGGCGGGGGGGTGGCAGATACGCAGTATTTT.

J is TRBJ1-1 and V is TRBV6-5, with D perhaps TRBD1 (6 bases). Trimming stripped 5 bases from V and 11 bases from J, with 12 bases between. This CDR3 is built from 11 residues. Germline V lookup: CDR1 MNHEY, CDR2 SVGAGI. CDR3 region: CASSKTGKAFF. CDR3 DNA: TGTGCCAGCAGTAAAACAGGGAAGGCTTTCTTT.

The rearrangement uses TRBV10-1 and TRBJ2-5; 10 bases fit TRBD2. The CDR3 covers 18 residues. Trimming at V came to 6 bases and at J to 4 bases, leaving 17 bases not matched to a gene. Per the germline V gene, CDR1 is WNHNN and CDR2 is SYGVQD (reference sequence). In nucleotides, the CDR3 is TGCGCCAGCAGCCCGTCGGGTATAAGCGGGGGGGCCTCAGAGACCCAGTACTTC. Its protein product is CASSPSGISGGASETQYF.

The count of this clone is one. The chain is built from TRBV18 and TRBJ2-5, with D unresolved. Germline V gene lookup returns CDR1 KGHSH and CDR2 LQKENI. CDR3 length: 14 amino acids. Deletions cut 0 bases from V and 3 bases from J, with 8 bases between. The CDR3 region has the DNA TGTGCCAGCTCACCACCTCCCCCGGAAGAGACCCAGTACTTC. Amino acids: CASSPPPPEETQYF.

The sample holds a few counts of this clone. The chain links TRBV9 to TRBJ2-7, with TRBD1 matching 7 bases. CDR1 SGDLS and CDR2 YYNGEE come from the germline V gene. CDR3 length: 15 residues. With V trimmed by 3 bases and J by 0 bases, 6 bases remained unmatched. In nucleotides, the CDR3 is TGTGCCAGCAGCGGAGGGACAGAGACCTCCTACGAGCAGTACTTC. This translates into CASSGGTETSYEQYF.